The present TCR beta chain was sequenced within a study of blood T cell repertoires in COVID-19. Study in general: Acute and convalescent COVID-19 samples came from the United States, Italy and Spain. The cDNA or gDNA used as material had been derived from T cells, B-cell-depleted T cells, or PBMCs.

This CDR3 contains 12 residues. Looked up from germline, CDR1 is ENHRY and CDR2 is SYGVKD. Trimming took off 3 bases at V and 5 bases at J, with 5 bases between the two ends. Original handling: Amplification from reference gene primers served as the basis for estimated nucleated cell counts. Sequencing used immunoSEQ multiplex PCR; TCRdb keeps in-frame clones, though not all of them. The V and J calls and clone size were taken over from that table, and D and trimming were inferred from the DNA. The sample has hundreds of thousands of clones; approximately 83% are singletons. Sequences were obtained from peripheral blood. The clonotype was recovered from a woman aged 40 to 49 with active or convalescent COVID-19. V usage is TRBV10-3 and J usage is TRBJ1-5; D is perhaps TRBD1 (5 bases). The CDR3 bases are TGTGCCATCAGTGACAGGGATCAGCCCCAGCATTTT. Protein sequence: CAISDRDQPQHF.